This T cell receptor beta chain was observed in a study of blood T cells in healthy people across ages. Broader study findings: Roughly linear age-related decline in beta diversity appeared, significant by age roughly 40. Diversity was higher, and naive CD4+ cells more numerous, in long-lived donors than in aged donors.

A note on this clonotype: Its antigen is not known.

In each sample, at least 6 million PBMCs were isolated. Germline V gene data show CDR1 as MDHEN and CDR2 as SYDVKM. With 5 bases removed from V and 7 bases from J, the gap between germline ends came to 12 bases. The CDR3 consists of 13 residues. The second PCR ran about 6 to 12 cycles with a sample-barcoded 5' primer and J-beta primers. MiXCR, applied by TCRdb to the 5' RACE reads, yields one record per CDR3 protein. The sample contains about 1,600,000 distinct CDR3 sequences, approximately 42% of which appear only once. The sequenced material came from blood. This chain uses TRBV28 with TRBJ1-5, with D uncertain. The TCR was taken from a woman aged 18 to 35 in good health. CDR3 sequence: CASSPGRRQPQHF. The CDR3 nucleotides read TGTGCCAGCAGTCCAGGCCGTCGGCAGCCCCAGCATTTT.